These 20 T cell receptor beta chains were all obtained from the same sample, sequenced in a study of post-analysis software for immune sequencing data. Study-level findings and limits: Patients carried several TRBV segments more frequently than controls did, and TRBV5-6, TRBV5-1 and TRBV20-1 were among them.

The library was made from cDNA and included unique molecular identifiers. Each CDR3 protein gets one entry after TCRdb re-called the PCR reads with MiXCR. There are roughly 400,000 distinct CDR3 sequences in the sample; 39% occur only once, and 7.6% lies in the top ten. Antigens for these TCRs are unknown. What was sequenced was blood. These receptors were obtained from a girl aged 2-10 years with multiple sclerosis.

Note on this clonotype: A much larger clone is a single base away; this may be a read error. V and J are TRBV12-3 or TRBV12-4 and TRBJ1-2, with 9 bases lining up with TRBD1. There are 13 residues in the CDR3. DNA of the CDR3: TGTGCCAGCAGCCCACAGGGGGCGAGGGGCTACGCCTTC. Its translation: CASSPQGARGYAF.

A few counts support this clonotype. The rearrangement uses TRBV7-2 and TRBJ2-5; D call uncertain. The CDR3 is 14 amino acids. Germline-derived CDR1 and CDR2 are SGHTA and FQGNSA. The V gene lost 2 bases and the J gene lost 1 base, with 8 bases spanning the gap. The CDR3 here is CASSLYSIQETQYF. CDR3 sequence (DNA): TGTGCCAGCAGCTTATACAGTATCCAAGAGACCCAGTACTTC.

The chain uses TRBV12-5 and TRBJ2-1; weak D call: TRBD2 (7 bases). The J call may be in error: the DNA end matches TRBJ2-7 better. This CDR3 is built from 17 residues. The germline CDR1 and CDR2 sequences are LGHNT and FRNRAP. CDR3 region: CASGLVLGGGSYNEQYF. The CDR3 DNA reads TGTGCTAGTGGTTTGGTACTGGGCGGGGGCTCCTACAATGAGCAGTACTTC.

This clonotype was detected only a few times. This sequence joins TRBV28 and TRBJ2-7; 9 positions agree with TRBD1. The germline gives CDR1 MDHEN, CDR2 SYDVKM. This CDR3 spans 14 amino acids. V lost 4 bases and J lost 5; bases outside the gene matches: 6. The CDR3 bases are TGTGCCAGCAGTTCAGACAGGGGGAAGAACGAGCAGTACTTC. Amino acid sequence: CASSSDRGKNEQYF.

The chain employs TRBV29-1 and TRBJ2-1, with D perhaps TRBD1 or TRBD2 (6 bases each). The CDR3 covers 13 residues. Trimming stripped 5 bases from V and 5 bases from J, with 13 bases between. CDR1 SQVTM and CDR2 ANQGSEA come from the germline V gene. The CDR3 here is CSVSRRDNNEQFF. As DNA, the CDR3 is TGCAGCGTTTCAAGGCGGGACAACAATGAGCAGTTCTTC.

This chain uses TRBV5-1 with TRBJ1-4; 9 bases map to TRBD1. Trimming took 4 bases from V and 8 from J; bases not matched to a gene: 9. Germline V lookup: CDR1 SGHRS, CDR2 YFSETQ. The CDR3 is 15 residues long. As DNA, the CDR3 is TGCGCCAGCAGCCAACAGGGGGCGACGGGGGAAAAACTGTTTTTT. This sequence encodes CASSQQGATGEKLFF.

This clonotype was counted a few times. V is TRBV7-2 and J is TRBJ2-7; 7 nucleotides match TRBD2. Germline loops: CDR1 SGHTA, CDR2 FQGNSA. The CDR3 has 15 residues. V was clipped by 0 bases and J by 3 bases; unmatched bases: 5. CDR3 sequence (DNA): TGTGCCAGCAGCTTAGCGGCTAGCGGCCTCTACGAGCAGTACTTC. It yields the protein CASSLAASGLYEQYF. Using reference TRBV7-2 and TRBJ2-7 for the parts outside the CDR3, the full variable domain is GAGVSQSPSNKVTEKGKDVELRCDPISGHTALYWYRQSLGQGLEFLIYFQGNSAPDKSGLPSDRFSAERTGGSVSTLTIQRTQQEDSAVYLCASSLAASGLYEQYFGPGTRLTVT.

This sequence joins TRBV2 and TRBJ2-3, with 11 nucleotides matching TRBD2. Losses at the gene ends were 0 bases for V and 5 bases for J; bases not matched to a gene: 10. The CDR3 extends over 18 amino acids. Per germline, CDR1 SNHLY and CDR2 FYNNEI. CDR3 loop: CASSEARASGGPGDTQYF. As DNA, the CDR3 is TGTGCCAGCAGTGAAGCGCGGGCTAGCGGGGGGCCGGGAGATACGCAGTATTTT.

The chain's CDR3 is CASRGTQNEQFF. The CDR3 DNA is TGTGCCAGTAGGGGGACCCAGAATGAGCAGTTCTTC. The rearrangement links TRBV19 to TRBJ2-1; D is perhaps TRBD1 or TRBD2 (5 bases each). The CDR3 spans 12 residues. In germline, CDR1 is LNHDA, CDR2 SQIVND (reference sequence). V dropped 6 bases and J dropped 7 bases, with 10 bases sitting between them.

The gene calls are TRBV19 and TRBJ2-1, with D possibly matching TRBD2 (5 bases). This CDR3 is 16 amino acids long. Germline lookup yields CDR1 LNHDA and CDR2 SQIVND (reference sequence). V lost 4 bases, J lost 4 bases, and 17 bases lay in between. The CDR3 bases are TGTGCCAGTAGTAGCCTACCCAGCGGTTTATACAATGAGCAGTTCTTC. The encoded protein is CASSSLPSGLYNEQFF.

This clonotype was seen a handful of times. The V and J genes are TRBV18 and TRBJ1-2; D ambiguous. V lost 0 bases and J 7 bases, leaving 3 bases between the germline ends. The CDR3 spans 11 residues. The germline gives CDR1 KGHSH, CDR2 LQKENI. For the CDR3, the DNA is TGTGCCAGCTCACCACCATCTGGCTACACCTTC. This codes for CASSPPSGYTF.

This clonotype was counted between two and nine times. The genes are TRBV18 and TRBJ1-6; possible D gene TRBD1, 5 bases. CDR1 KGHSH and CDR2 LQKENI come from the germline V gene. Deletions cut 3 bases from V and 10 bases from J, with 10 bases between. The CDR3 is 13 amino acids. The CDR3, as DNA: TGTGCCAGCTCACCTCCAGGACAATCACCCCTCCACTTT. It encodes CASSPPGQSPLHF.

This sequence joins TRBV20-1 and TRBJ2-1; 8 positions agree with TRBD2. The germline CDR1 and CDR2 sequences are DFQATT and SNEGSKA (reference sequence). The CDR3 runs 16 residues. V was pared by 6 bases and J by 0 bases, with 10 bases of the junction left unmatched. Written as DNA, the CDR3 is TGCAGTGCCCGAACTAGCGGTAGGACCTCCTACAATGAGCAGTTCTTC. Amino acid sequence: CSARTSGRTSYNEQFF.

Regarding this clonotype: At one of its ends the junction is not consistent with the germline gene, which may arise from a read error. The chain couples TRBV20-1 to TRBJ1-1; D unresolved. CDR1 and CDR2 from the germline V gene are DFQATT and SNEGSKA (reference sequence). The CDR3 covers 14 residues. The CDR3 region has the DNA TGCAGTGCTTACCGGTCCTTCTTGAACACTGAGGCTTTCTTT. This translates into CSAYRSFLNTEAFF.

There are a few counts of this clonotype. The J gene is TRBJ2-1, the V gene TRBV5-1; 9 nucleotides line up with TRBD2. This CDR3 is built from 15 residues. V lost 3 bases and J lost 4; bases outside the gene matches: 5. Per germline, CDR1 SGHRS and CDR2 YFSETQ. CDR3 amino acids: CASSSFSGGYNEQFF. The CDR3 DNA is TGCGCCAGCAGCTCTTTTAGCGGGGGATACAATGAGCAGTTCTTC.

The J gene is TRBJ2-4, the V gene TRBV20-1; 11 positions match TRBD2. J gave up 0 bases and V 6 bases, and 10 bases lay outside the gene matches. CDR3 length: 17 amino acids. The germline gives CDR1 DFQATT, CDR2 SNEGSKA (reference sequence). As DNA, the CDR3 is TGCAGTGCCGCGGGACTAGCGGCAAACCTAGCCAAAAACATTCAGTACTTC. Translated, it gives CSAAGLAANLAKNIQYF.

The V and J genes are TRBV9 and TRBJ1-2; TRBD1 aligns across 9 bases. Germline V CDR1 and CDR2: SGDLS, YYNGEE. This CDR3 comprises 12 residues. V shed 3 bases, J shed 10 bases, and the junction held 4 bases outside the gene matches. CDR3: CASSGRDRAYTF. The CDR3 DNA reads as TGTGCCAGCAGCGGGAGGGACAGGGCCTACACCTTC.

The chain carries TRBV5-1 and TRBJ2-1; 11 nucleotides agree with TRBD1. The trim removed 4 bases at V and 6 bases at J, leaving 12 bases unmatched. Per germline, CDR1 SGHRS and CDR2 YFSETQ. The CDR3 consists of 17 residues. In DNA, the CDR3 is TGCGCCAGCAGCATTGTATTGGAGGACAGGGGGCTCAATGAGCAGTTCTTC. It codes for CASSIVLEDRGLNEQFF.

The chain carries TRBV3-1 and TRBJ2-7; 10 nucleotides line up with TRBD1. V dropped 0 bases and J dropped 1; count of bases not matched to a gene: 3. CDR1 and CDR2 from the germline V gene are LGHDT and YNNKEL (reference sequence). The CDR3 is 16 amino acids. Here the CDR3 DNA reads TGTGCCAGCAGCCAAGAGGGACAGGGGTCTTCCTACGAGCAGTACTTC. It codes for CASSQEGQGSSYEQYF.

The J gene is TRBJ2-5, the V gene TRBV12-3 or TRBV12-4; 8 bases match TRBD2. The CDR3 covers 16 residues. With V trimmed by 6 bases and J by 2 bases, 11 bases remained unmatched. CDR3 loop: CASSPSAGGLQETQYF. The CDR3 region has the DNA TGTGCCAGCAGCCCATCTGCGGGGGGCCTACAAGAGACCCAGTACTTC.